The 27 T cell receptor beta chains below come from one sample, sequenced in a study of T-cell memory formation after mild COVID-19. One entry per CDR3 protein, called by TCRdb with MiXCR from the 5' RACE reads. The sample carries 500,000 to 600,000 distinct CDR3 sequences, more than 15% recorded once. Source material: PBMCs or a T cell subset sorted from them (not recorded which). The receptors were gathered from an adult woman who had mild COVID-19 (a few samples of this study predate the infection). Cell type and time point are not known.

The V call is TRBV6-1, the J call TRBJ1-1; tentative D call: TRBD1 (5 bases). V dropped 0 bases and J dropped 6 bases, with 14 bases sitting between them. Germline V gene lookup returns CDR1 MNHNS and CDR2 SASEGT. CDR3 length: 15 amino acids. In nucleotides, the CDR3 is TGTGCCAGCAGTGAAGCTGTAGTACGGGGCGCTGAAGCTTTCTTT. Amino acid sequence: CASSEAVVRGAEAFF.

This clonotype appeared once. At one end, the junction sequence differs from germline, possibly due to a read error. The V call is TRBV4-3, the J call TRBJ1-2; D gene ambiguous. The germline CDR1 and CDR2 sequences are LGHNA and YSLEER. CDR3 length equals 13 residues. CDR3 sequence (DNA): TGCGCCAGCAGCGAAGATGGCAACTATGGCTACACCTTC. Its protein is CASSEDGNYGYTF.

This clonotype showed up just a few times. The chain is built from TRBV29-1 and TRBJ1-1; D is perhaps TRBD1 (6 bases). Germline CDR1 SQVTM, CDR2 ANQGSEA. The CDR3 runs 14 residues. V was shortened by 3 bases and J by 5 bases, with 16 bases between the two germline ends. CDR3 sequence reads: CSVDSAGGWTEAFF. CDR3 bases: TGCAGCGTTGATTCCGCCGGGGGCTGGACTGAAGCTTTCTTT.

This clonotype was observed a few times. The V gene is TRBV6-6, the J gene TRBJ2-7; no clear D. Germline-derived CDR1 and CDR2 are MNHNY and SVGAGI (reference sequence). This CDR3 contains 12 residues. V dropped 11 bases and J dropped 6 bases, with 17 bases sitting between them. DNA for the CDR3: TGTGCCGCTGGAAGGGTGACCCCCGAGCAGTACTTC. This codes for CAAGRVTPEQYF.

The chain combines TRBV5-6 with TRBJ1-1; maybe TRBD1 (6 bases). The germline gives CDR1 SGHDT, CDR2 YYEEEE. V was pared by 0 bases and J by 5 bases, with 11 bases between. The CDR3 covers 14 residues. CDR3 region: CASSLGGRGTEAFF. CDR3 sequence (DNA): TGTGCCAGCAGCTTGGGGGGGCGAGGGACTGAAGCTTTCTTT.

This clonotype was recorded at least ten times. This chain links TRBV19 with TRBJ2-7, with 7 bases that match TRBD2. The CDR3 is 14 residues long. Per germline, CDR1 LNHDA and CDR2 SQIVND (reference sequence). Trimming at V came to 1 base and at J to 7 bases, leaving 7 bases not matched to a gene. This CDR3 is CASSIVGGSEEQYF. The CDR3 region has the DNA TGTGCCAGTAGTATAGTTGGCGGGAGCGAAGAGCAGTACTTC.

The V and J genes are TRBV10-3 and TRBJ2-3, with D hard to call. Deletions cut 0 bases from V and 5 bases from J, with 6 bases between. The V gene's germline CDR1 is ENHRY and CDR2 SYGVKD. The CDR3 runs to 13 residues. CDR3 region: CAISESVLDTQYF. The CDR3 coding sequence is TGTGCCATCAGTGAGTCCGTCTTAGATACGCAGTATTTT.

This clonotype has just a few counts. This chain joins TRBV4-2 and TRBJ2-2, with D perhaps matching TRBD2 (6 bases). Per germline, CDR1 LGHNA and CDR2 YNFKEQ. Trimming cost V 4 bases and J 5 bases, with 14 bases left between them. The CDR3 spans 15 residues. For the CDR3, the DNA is TGTGCCAGCAGCCTAAACGCCGGGAGTACCGGGGAGCTGTTTTTT. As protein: CASSLNAGSTGELFF.

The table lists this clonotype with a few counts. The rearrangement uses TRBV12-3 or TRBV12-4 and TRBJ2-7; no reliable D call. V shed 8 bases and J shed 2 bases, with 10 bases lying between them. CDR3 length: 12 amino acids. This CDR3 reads CASEDGAYEQYF. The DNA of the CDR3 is TGTGCCAGCGAGGACGGAGCCTACGAGCAGTACTTC.

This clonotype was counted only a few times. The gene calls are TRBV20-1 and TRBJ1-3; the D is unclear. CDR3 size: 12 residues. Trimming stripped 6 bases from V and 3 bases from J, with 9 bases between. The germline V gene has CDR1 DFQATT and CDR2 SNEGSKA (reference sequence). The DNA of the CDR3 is TGCAGTGCAACCGACGGTGGAAACACCATATATTTT. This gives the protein CSATDGGNTIYF.

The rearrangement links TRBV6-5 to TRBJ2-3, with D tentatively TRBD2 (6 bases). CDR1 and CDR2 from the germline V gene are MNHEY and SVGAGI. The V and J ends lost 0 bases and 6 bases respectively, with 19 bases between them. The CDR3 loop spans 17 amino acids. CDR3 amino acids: CASSYSGGRGIGDTQYF. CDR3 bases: TGTGCCAGCAGTTACTCGGGCGGCCGGGGGATTGGCGATACGCAGTATTTT.

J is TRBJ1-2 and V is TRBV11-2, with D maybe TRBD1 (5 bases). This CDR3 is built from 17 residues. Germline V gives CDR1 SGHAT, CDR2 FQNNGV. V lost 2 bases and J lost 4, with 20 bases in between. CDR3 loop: CASSLLAGPFLPYGYTF. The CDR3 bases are TGTGCCAGCAGCTTACTAGCGGGACCGTTTCTCCCCTATGGCTACACCTTC.

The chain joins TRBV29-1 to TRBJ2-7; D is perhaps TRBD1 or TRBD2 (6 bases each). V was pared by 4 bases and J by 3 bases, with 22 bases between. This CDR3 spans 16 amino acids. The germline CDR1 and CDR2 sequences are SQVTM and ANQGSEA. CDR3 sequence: CSVGGPLGRGGYEQYF. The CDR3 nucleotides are TGCAGCGTTGGAGGTCCTCTGGGCAGGGGAGGCTACGAGCAGTACTTC.

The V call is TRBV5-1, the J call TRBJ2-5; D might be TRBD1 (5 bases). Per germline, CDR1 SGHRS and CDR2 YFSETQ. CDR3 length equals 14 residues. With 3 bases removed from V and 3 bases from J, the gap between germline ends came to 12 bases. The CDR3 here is CASSYPDTEETQYF. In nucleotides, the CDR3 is TGCGCCAGCAGCTACCCGGACACTGAAGAGACCCAGTACTTC.

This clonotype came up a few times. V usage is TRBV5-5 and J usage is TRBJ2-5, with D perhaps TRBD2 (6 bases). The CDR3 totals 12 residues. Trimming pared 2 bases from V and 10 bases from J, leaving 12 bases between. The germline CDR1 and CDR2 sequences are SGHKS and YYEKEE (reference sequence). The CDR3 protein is CASSFRTGDQYF. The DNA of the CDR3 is TGTGCCAGCAGCTTCCGGACGGGGGACCAGTACTTC.

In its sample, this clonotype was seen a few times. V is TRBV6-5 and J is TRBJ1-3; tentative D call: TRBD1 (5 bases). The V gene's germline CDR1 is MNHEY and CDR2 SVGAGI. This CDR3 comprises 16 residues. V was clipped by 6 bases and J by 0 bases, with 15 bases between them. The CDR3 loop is CASSPTAQFSGNTIYF. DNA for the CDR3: TGTGCCAGCAGCCCGACAGCTCAATTCTCTGGAAACACCATATATTTT.

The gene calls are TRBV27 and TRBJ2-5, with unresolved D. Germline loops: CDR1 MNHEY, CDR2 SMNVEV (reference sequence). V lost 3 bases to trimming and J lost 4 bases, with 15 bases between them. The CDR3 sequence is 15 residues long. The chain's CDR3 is CASSFGPETRETQYF. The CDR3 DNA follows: TGTGCCAGCAGTTTTGGGCCAGAGACGCGAGAGACCCAGTACTTC.

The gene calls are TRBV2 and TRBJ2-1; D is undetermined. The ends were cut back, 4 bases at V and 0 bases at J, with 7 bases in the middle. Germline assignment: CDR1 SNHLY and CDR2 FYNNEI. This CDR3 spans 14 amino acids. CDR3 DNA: TGTGCCAGCAGTGTAGACCTCTCCTACAATGAGCAGTTCTTC. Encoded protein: CASSVDLSYNEQFF.

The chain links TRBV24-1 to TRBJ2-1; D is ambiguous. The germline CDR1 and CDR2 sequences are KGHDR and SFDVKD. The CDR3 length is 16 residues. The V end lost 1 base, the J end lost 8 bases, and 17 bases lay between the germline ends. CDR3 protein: CATSDFEADVRDEQFF. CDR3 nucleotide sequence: TGTGCCACCAGTGATTTCGAGGCCGACGTGCGCGATGAGCAGTTCTTC.

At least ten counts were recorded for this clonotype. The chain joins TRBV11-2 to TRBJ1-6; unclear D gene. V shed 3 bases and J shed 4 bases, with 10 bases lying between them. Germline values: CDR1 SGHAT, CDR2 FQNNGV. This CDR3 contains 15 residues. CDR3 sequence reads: CASSFWTDYNSPLHF. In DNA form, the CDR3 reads TGTGCCAGCAGCTTCTGGACGGATTATAATTCACCCCTCCACTTT.

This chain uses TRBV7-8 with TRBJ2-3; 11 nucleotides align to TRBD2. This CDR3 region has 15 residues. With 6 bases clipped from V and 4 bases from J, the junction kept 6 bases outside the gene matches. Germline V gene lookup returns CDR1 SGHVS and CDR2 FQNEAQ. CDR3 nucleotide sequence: TGTGCCAGCAGACGGACTAGCGGGCTGGCAGATACGCAGTATTTT. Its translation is CASRRTSGLADTQYF. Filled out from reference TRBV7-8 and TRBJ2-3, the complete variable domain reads GAGVSQSPRYKVAKRGQDVALRCDPISGHVSLFWYQQALGQGPEFLTYFQNEAQLDKSGLPSDRFFAERPEGSVSTLKIQRTQQEDSAVYLCASRRTSGLADTQYFGPGTRLTVL.

In DNA, the CDR3 is TGTGCCAGCAGTTTAGCGGGAGGTCGGAGTCAGTACGGGGAGCTGTTTTTT. It translates to CASSLAGGRSQYGELFF. This sequence joins TRBV12-3 or TRBV12-4 and TRBJ2-2, with D tentatively TRBD2 (6 bases). V lost 0 bases, J lost 7 bases, and 18 bases lay in between. This CDR3 comprises 17 residues.

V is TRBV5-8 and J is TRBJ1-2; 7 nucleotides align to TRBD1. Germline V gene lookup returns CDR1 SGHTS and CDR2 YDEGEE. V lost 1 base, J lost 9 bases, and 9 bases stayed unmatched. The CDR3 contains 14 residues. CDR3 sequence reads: CASSLYRAGGSYTF. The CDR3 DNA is TGTGCCAGCAGCTTGTACCGGGCAGGGGGTAGCTACACCTTC.

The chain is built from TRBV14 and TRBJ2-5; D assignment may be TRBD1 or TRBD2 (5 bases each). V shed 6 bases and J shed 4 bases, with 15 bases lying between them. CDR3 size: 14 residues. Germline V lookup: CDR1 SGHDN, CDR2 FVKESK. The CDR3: CASRRTDGGETQYF. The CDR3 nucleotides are TGTGCCAGCAGAAGGACCGATGGGGGAGAGACCCAGTACTTC.

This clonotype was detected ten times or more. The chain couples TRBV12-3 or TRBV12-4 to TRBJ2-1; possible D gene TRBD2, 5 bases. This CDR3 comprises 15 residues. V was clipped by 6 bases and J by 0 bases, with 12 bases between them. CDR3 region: CASSLGLSSYNEQFF. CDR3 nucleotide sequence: TGTGCCAGCAGCCTCGGACTTAGCTCCTACAATGAGCAGTTCTTC.

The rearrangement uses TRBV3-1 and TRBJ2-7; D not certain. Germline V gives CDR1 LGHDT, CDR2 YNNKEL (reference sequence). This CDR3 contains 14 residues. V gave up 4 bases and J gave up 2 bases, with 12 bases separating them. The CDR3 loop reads CASSLTQRTYEQYF. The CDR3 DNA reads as TGTGCCAGCAGCCTCACTCAGCGAACCTACGAGCAGTACTTC.

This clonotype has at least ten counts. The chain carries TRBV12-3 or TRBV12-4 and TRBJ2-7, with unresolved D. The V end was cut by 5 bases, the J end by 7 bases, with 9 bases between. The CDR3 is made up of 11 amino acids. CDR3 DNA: TGTGCCAGCAGTACATCGACGGAGCAGTACTTC. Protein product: CASSTSTEQYF.